This entry describes one T cell receptor beta chain. This sample stems from a study of Ad26.COV2.S vaccination and SARS-CoV-2 variants. V gave up 4 bases and J gave up 1 base, with 14 bases separating them. The germline CDR1 and CDR2 sequences are KGHSH and LQKENI. The CDR3 length is 15 residues. Documented treatment: roughly 18 received Ad26.COV2.S at low or high dose, single or two shots; 5 received placebo; per-sample allocation not given. Specimens were obtained on day 63 following the first vaccine or placebo injection. Measured with immunoSEQ multiplex PCR; TCRdb has only the in-frame clones, and not every one. Among about half a million clones listed, approximately 90% were seen once.

This clonotype was obtained from a person aged 18-60 years who received the Ad26.COV2.S COVID-19 vaccine or a placebo. This specimen was peripheral blood, taken in a trial of Ad26.COV2.S vaccine versus placebo. V is TRBV18 and J is TRBJ2-7, with D perhaps matching TRBD1 (5 bases). CDR3 in DNA: TGTGCCAGCTCACGGTATACAGGCGCTTCCTACGAGCAGTACTTC. Translation gives CASSRYTGASYEQYF.